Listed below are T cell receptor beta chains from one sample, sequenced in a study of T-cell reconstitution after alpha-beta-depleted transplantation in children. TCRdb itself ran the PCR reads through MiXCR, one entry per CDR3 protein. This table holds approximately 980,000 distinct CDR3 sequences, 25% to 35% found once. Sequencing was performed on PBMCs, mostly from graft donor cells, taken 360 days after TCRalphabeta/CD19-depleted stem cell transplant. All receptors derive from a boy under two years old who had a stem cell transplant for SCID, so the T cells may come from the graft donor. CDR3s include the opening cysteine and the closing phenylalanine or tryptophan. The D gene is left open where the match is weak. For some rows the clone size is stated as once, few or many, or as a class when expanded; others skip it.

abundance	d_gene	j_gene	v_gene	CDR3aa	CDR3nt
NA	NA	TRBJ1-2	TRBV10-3	CAISAGVTRVAGGYTF	TGTGCCATCAGTGCTGGGGTCACCCGGGTAGCGGGCGGCTACACCTTC
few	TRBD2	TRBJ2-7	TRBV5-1	CASSRTTSGEQYF	TGCGCCAGCAGCCGGACAACTAGCGGCGAGCAGTACTTC
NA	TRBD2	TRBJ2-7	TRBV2	CASSDPSGGAYEQYF	TGTGCCAGCAGTGACCCTAGCGGGGGGGCCTACGAGCAGTACTTC
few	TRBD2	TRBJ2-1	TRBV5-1	CASGAGGVHNEQFF	TGCGCCAGTGGAGCGGGGGGGGTTCACAATGAGCAGTTCTTC
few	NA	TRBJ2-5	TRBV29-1	CSVPRGVGQETQYF	TGCAGCGTTCCGAGGGGCGTCGGCCAAGAGACCCAGTACTTC
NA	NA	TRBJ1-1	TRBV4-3	CASSQDPGVLTEAFF	TGCGCCAGCAGCCAGGACCCAGGGGTGTTGACTGAAGCTTTCTTT
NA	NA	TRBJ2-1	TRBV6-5	CATFGTFDGNEQFF	TGTGCCACCTTCGGGACATTCGACGGCAATGAGCAGTTCTTC
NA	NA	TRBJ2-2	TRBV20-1	CSARDLREGGSNTGELFF	TGCAGTGCTAGAGATCTGCGGGAAGGGGGGTCGAACACCGGGGAGCTGTTTTTT
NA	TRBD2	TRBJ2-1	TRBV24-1	CATSDPRGVDNEQFF	TGTGCCACCAGTGATCCCCGGGGGGTAGACAATGAGCAGTTCTTC
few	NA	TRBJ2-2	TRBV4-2	CASSPYPEELFF	TGTGCCAGCAGCCCCTACCCCGAGGAGCTGTTTTTT
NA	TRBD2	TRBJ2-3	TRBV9	CASSAPGLRTDTQYF	TGTGCCAGCAGCGCCCCGGGACTACGCACAGATACGCAGTATTTT
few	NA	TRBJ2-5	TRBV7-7	CASSYGQSQETQYF	TGTGCCAGCAGCTACGGACAGAGCCAAGAGACCCAGTACTTC
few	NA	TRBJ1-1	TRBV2	CAGRQRINTEAFF	TGTGCCGGTCGACAGAGAATAAACACTGAAGCTTTCTTT
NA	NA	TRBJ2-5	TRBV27	CASSLTITSETQYF	TGTGCCAGCAGTCTAACCATCACTTCGGAGACCCAGTACTTC
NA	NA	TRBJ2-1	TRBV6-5	CASSYSPDSSYNEQFF	TGTGCCAGCAGTTACTCTCCCGACAGCTCCTACAATGAGCAGTTCTTC
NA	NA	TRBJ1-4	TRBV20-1	CSANPTGRTNEKLFF	TGCAGTGCGAACCCGACGGGGAGGACTAATGAAAAACTGTTTTTT
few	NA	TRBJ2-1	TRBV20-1	CSARDLARAIENEQFF	TGCAGTGCTAGAGATTTGGCCAGGGCAATTGAGAATGAGCAGTTCTTC
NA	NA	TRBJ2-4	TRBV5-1	CASSPGFRAAENIQYF	TGCGCCAGCAGCCCAGGTTTTCGGGCGGCAGAAAACATTCAGTACTTC
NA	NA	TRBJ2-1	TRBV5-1	CASSLRGDSSYNEQFF	TGCGCCAGCAGCTTGAGGGGGGATAGCTCCTACAATGAGCAGTTCTTC
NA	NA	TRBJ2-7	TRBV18	CASSPSKLTYEQYF	TGTGCCAGCTCACCGTCTAAATTGACTTACGAGCAGTACTTC
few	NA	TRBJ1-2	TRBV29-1	CSVQGIGYGYTF	TGCAGCGTTCAGGGGATCGGCTATGGCTACACCTTC
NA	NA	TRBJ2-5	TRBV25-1	CASSDRSRTVQETQYF	TGTGCCAGCAGTGATCGGTCCAGGACAGTACAAGAGACCCAGTACTTC